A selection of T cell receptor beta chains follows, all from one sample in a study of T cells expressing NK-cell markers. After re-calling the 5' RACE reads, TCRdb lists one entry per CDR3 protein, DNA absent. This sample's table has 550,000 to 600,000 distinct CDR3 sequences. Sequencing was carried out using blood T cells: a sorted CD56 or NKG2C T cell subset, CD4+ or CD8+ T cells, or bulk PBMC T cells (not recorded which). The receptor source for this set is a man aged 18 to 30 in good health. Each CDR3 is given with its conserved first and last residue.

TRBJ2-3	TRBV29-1	CSAVLWSGRVGSTDTQYF
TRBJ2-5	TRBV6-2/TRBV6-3	CASSIVRGGATQYF
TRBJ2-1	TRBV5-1	CASAGGNEQFF
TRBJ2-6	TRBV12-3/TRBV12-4	CASRPGSGANVLTF
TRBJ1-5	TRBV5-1	CASSLAGGLDQPQHF
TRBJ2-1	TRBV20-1	CSASTSSVTLNEQFF
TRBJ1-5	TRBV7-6	CASSQGAQPQHF
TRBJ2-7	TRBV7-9	CASSPSRTSGIYEQYF
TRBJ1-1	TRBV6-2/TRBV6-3	CASSYSASGPTTGNTEAFF
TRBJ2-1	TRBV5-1	CASSLQVRIYEQFF
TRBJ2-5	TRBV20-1	CSAREGAGEFLETQYF
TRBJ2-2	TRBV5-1	CASSSLDPTGELFF
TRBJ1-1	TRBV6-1	CASGDSKFVDTEAFF
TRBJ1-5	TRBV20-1	CSASLRGRNQPQHF
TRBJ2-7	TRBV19	CASSFSVTGIVFEQYF
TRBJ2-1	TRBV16	CASSQFGTTPFNEQFF
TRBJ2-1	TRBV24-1	CATSDSPRLNEQFF
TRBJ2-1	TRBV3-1	CASTYRFEQFF
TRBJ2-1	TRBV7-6	CASSTQTGSGHNEQFF
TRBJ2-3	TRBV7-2	CASSPVATQYF
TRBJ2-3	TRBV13	CASSGGTSGRADTQYF
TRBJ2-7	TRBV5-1	CASSLAPSGLIPLYEQYF
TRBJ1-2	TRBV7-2	CASSLATGANYGYTF
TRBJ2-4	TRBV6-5	CASSPGINIQYF
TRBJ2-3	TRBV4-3	CASSQDAAPNDEQYF
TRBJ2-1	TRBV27	CASSSAGVSYNEQFF
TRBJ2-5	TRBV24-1	CATSDRGTGAKETQYF
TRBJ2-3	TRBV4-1	CASSQAPSGRSDTQYF
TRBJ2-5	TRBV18	CASSQDRVKETQYF
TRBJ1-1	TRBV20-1	CSARGGGRAFF
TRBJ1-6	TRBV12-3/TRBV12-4	CASTGGAGSPLHF
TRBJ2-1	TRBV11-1	CASSLASSGRHEQFF
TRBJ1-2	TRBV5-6	CASSLGRGRIGYTF
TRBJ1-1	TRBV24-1	CATRDSVGTEAFF
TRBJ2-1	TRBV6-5	CASSYRDRGRGWRNNEQFF
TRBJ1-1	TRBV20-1	CSAISGGLEAFF
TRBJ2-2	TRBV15	CATRKGVGELFF
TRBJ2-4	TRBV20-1	CSANHPGQHKNIQYF
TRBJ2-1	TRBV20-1	CSARVTESYNEQFF
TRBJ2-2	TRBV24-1	CATSDKTTGVPGELFF